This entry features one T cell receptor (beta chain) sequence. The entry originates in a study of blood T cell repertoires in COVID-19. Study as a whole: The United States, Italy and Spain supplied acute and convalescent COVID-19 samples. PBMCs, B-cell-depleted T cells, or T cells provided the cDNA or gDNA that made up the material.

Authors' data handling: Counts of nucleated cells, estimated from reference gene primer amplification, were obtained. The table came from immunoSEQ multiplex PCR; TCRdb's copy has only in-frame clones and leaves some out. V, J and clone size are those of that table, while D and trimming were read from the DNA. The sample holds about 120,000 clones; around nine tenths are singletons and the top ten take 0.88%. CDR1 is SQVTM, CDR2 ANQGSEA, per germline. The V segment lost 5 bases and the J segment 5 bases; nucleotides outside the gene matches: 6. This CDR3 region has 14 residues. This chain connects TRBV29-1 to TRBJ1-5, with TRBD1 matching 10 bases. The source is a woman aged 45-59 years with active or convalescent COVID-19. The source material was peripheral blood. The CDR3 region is CSVSTGTGDQPQHF. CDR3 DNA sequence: TGCAGCGTTTCCACCGGGACAGGGGATCAGCCCCAGCATTTT. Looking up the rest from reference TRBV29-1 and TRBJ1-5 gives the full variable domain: SAVISQKPSRDICQRGTSLTIQCQVDSQVTMMFWYRQQPGQSLTLIATANQGSEATYESGFVIDKFPISRPNLTFSTLTVSNMSPEDSSIYLCSVSTGTGDQPQHFGDGTRLSIL.